Sequencing of this TCR beta chain was carried out in a study of blood T cell repertoires in COVID-19. The protocol was immunoSEQ multiplex PCR, while the TCRdb copy is restricted to in-frame clones and leaves out a portion. The data show a few hundred thousand clones, 85% to 90% seen once. The CDR3 spans 13 residues. V lost 5 bases and J 5 bases, leaving 9 bases between the germline ends. Germline CDR1 reads SGHTA; CDR2 reads FQGTGA. This clonotype was obtained from a man between 40 and 49 years old who had recovered from COVID-19. The sample was PBMCs or T cells enriched from blood (not recorded which). This chain joins TRBV7-3 and TRBJ1-4; maybe TRBD1 (6 bases). The CDR3 DNA follows: TGTGCCAGCAGCCCAACAGGGAATGAAAAACTGTTTTTT. This encodes CASSPTGNEKLFF.